This is a list of T cell receptor beta chains from one sample in a study of blood T cell repertoires in COVID-19. Profiling relied on immunoSEQ multiplex PCR, and the TCRdb table lists in-frame clones only, not all of them. The sample contains 140,000 or so clones, roughly 87% of which appear only once. The material sequenced was peripheral blood. The receptors here all came from a woman between 45 and 60 years old with acute or convalescent COVID-19. Both conserved end residues are part of each CDR3. The order of the fields is CDR3 protein, CDR3 DNA, J gene, clone size, D gene, V gene. D genes are given only for firm matches. Clone size, where shown, is once, few, many, or a class for clones that have expanded.

CASSPGGQEWYGYTF TGTGCCAGCTCACCAGGGGGACAGGAGTGGTATGGCTACACCTTC TRBJ1-2 . TRBD1 TRBV18
CASSEGARGYTF TGTGCCAGCAGTGAGGGGGCGCGAGGCTACACCTTC TRBJ1-2 . TRBD1 TRBV28
CASSFKGAGVGGSYNEQFF TGTGCCAGCAGTTTTAAGGGAGCGGGAGTAGGGGGCTCCTACAATGAGCAGTTCTTC TRBJ2-1 . TRBD2 TRBV7-3
CASSQETGKFPYEQYF TGTGCCAGCAGCCAAGAGACAGGGAAATTTCCCTACGAGCAGTACTTC TRBJ2-7 . TRBD1 TRBV7-8
CASSRGTGELFF TGTGCCAGCAGTCGGGGGACCGGGGAGCTGTTTTTT TRBJ2-2 . . TRBV5-4
CASTLIETGLRDTEAFF TGCGCCAGCACCCTGATCGAAACAGGGCTAAGGGACACTGAAGCTTTCTTT TRBJ1-1 . . TRBV5-1
CAWNRGLYEQYF TGTGCCTGGAACAGGGGGCTCTACGAGCAGTACTTC TRBJ2-7 . TRBD1 TRBV30
CASSAGGGTEAFF TGTGCCAGCAGTGCAGGGGGCGGCACTGAAGCTTTCTTT TRBJ1-1 . TRBD1 TRBV9
CASSTSTGYTDTQYF TGTGCCAGTAGTACCTCTACAGGGTACACAGATACGCAGTATTTT TRBJ2-3 . . TRBV19
CASSFGTSGGTDTQYF TGTGCCAGTAGTTTCGGGACTAGCGGGGGCACAGATACGCAGTATTTT TRBJ2-3 . TRBD2 TRBV19
CASSINPGAPTEAFF TGTGCCAGTAGTATCAATCCAGGGGCTCCCACTGAAGCTTTCTTT TRBJ1-1 . . TRBV19
CATGRGGNQPQHF TGTGCCACCGGCAGGGGAGGGAATCAGCCCCAGCATTTT TRBJ1-5 few . TRBV15
CASTPLGLAPGAQYF TGTGCCAGCACCCCCCTCGGACTAGCGCCCGGGGCCCAGTACTTC TRBJ2-5 . TRBD2 TRBV14
CAWDRGRSPLHF TGTGCCTGGGACAGGGGGCGATCACCCCTCCACTTT TRBJ1-6 . TRBD1 TRBV30
CAWSVPKAGAYEQYF TGTGCCTGGAGTGTCCCGAAAGCGGGGGCCTACGAGCAGTACTTC TRBJ2-7 . TRBD2 TRBV30